The rows below give T cell receptor beta chains drawn from one sample of a study of identifying expanded T cells in peripheral blood. Sequencing used immunoSEQ multiplex PCR; TCRdb keeps in-frame clones, though not all of them. The sample lists 120,000 or so clones, roughly 82% occurring once. The sample was blood. These receptors originate from a person aged 18 to 75 in good health. The CDR3 runs from the conserved cysteine through the conserved F or W. The D gene is left open where the match is weak. Size is omitted from some rows. Given values are once, few, many or a class for expanded clones.

len,v_gene,j_gene,abundance,d_gene,CDR3aa,CDR3nt
15,TRBV18,TRBJ1-2,NA,TRBD1,CASSPDRGLNYGYTF,TGTGCCAGCTCACCTGACAGGGGGCTAAACTATGGCTACACCTTC
12,TRBV30,TRBJ2-3,NA,NA,CAWKALGHSQYF,TGTGCCTGGAAGGCCCTCGGGCATTCTCAGTATTTT
15,TRBV2,TRBJ2-7,once,TRBD1,CASTWDRGGSYEQYF,TGTGCCAGCACCTGGGACAGGGGGGGTTCCTACGAGCAGTACTTC
17,TRBV9,TRBJ1-2,NA,TRBD1,CASSGSGTDRLRYGYTF,TGTGCCAGCAGCGGGTCGGGGACAGACCGTCTGCGGTATGGCTACACCTTC
15,TRBV7-2,TRBJ2-4,NA,NA,CASSLELIAKNIQYF,TGTGCCAGCAGCTTAGAGCTAATAGCCAAAAACATTCAGTACTTC
15,TRBV11-2,TRBJ2-3,NA,NA,CASSSPLRPGDTQYF,TGTGCCAGCAGCTCCCCTCTCCGCCCCGGGGATACGCAGTATTTT
15,TRBV25-1,TRBJ2-7,NA,NA,CASISPGHRGDEQYF,TGTGCCAGCATCAGTCCCGGACATAGGGGAGACGAGCAGTACTTC
14,TRBV6-1,TRBJ1-1,NA,NA,CATLLVRLNTEAFF,TGTGCCACGCTTCTTGTGCGGCTGAACACTGAAGCTTTCTTT
16,TRBV7-8,TRBJ2-1,NA,TRBD1,CASSPRDRGLDFEQFF,TGTGCCAGCAGCCCTCGGGACAGGGGCCTAGATTTTGAGCAGTTCTTC
16,TRBV19,TRBJ2-3,NA,NA,CASSMGWDASTDTQYF,TGTGCCAGTAGTATGGGTTGGGACGCAAGCACAGATACGCAGTATTTT
18,TRBV4-3,TRBJ2-3,NA,TRBD1,CASSQGPGGRSAKDTQYF,TGCGCCAGCAGCCAGGGTCCAGGGGGTAGATCCGCAAAAGATACGCAGTATTTT
16,TRBV30,TRBJ2-2,few,NA,CAWSTRTAPNTGELFF,TGTGCCTGGAGTACACGGACAGCACCGAACACCGGGGAGCTGTTTTTT
16,TRBV6-5,TRBJ1-2,NA,TRBD1,CASSSSDRGVLEGYTF,TGTGCCAGCAGTTCATCGGACAGGGGGGTCTTGGAGGGCTACACCTTC
16,TRBV7-9,TRBJ2-5,NA,NA,CASSLIGHREKGAQYF,TGTGCCAGCAGCCTCATAGGACACCGGGAAAAAGGGGCCCAGTACTTC
11,TRBV7-3,TRBJ2-1,NA,NA,CASSSNNEQFF,TGTGCCAGCAGCTCCAACAATGAGCAGTTCTTC
15,TRBV2,TRBJ1-1,NA,NA,CASSEDWGVITEAFF,TGTGCCAGCAGTGAAGATTGGGGGGTAATCACTGAAGCTTTCTTT
13,TRBV7-3,TRBJ2-1,NA,TRBD2,CASSTREGLERFF,TGTGCCAGCAGCACACGCGAGGGACTAGAACGGTTCTTC
17,TRBV5-1,TRBJ2-3,NA,TRBD2,CASSLARASGGTDTQYF,TGCGCCAGCAGCTTGGCGAGGGCTAGCGGTGGCACAGATACGCAGTATTTT
18,TRBV5-1,TRBJ2-1,NA,NA,CASSPNPFGELTYNEQFF,TGCGCCAGCAGCCCAAATCCCTTCGGGGAGCTAACGTACAATGAGCAGTTCTTC
15,TRBV2,TRBJ2-3,NA,TRBD1,CASSEIDRGTDTQYF,TGTGCCAGCAGTGAAATCGACAGGGGCACAGATACGCAGTATTTT
14,TRBV30,TRBJ2-4,NA,TRBD2,CAWTTGGAKNIQYF,TGTGCCTGGACCACGGGGGGAGCCAAAAACATTCAGTACTTC
15,TRBV11-2,TRBJ1-3,NA,NA,CASSLSGFTGNTIYF,TGTGCCAGCAGCTTGAGTGGCTTCACTGGAAACACCATATATTTT
13,TRBV7-2,TRBJ2-3,NA,TRBD2,CAINALAGRRQYF,TGTGCCATCAACGCACTAGCGGGTCGAAGGCAGTATTTT
14,TRBV18,TRBJ1-5,NA,NA,CASSGQYSNQPQHF,TGTGCCAGCTCAGGCCAGTATAGCAATCAGCCCCAGCATTTT
13,TRBV27,TRBJ1-2,NA,TRBD1,CASSGGINYGYTF,TGTGCCAGTTCAGGGGGCATTAACTATGGCTACACCTTC
14,TRBV2,TRBJ1-1,many,TRBD1,CASSVTGGADEAFF,TGTGCCAGCAGCGTAACAGGGGGCGCGGATGAAGCTTTCTTT
14,TRBV19,TRBJ2-3,NA,NA,CASSMSGFADTQYF,TGTGCCAGTAGTATGTCTGGGTTCGCAGATACGCAGTATTTT
14,TRBV6-6,TRBJ1-4,NA,NA,CASSPVGGREKLFF,TGTGCCAGCAGCCCCGTTGGGGGAAGAGAAAAACTGTTTTTT
13,TRBV7-8,TRBJ2-7,NA,NA,CASSSDRTYEQYF,TGTGCCAGCAGCTCCGATAGGACCTACGAGCAGTACTTC
17,TRBV5-4,TRBJ1-6,NA,NA,CASSLSRSSSYNSPLHF,TGTGCCAGCAGCTTGTCTAGGTCAAGCTCCTATAATTCACCCCTCCACTTT
13,TRBV11-3,TRBJ1-2,NA,NA,CASSLDTDYGYTF,TGTGCCAGCAGCTTAGATACCGACTATGGCTACACCTTC